These 28 T cell receptor beta chains were all obtained from the same sample, sequenced in a study of blood T cells in healthy people across ages. The use of a sample-barcoded 5' primer and a J-beta primer mix characterized a second PCR of 7 to 11 cycles. TCRdb passed the 5' RACE reads through MiXCR, listing each CDR3 protein once. Among 910,000 or so distinct CDR3 sequences, 51% were seen once, and the ten largest hold 20% to 25%. Sequences were obtained from blood. The source of these receptors is a woman aged 60-75 years in good health.

This chain links TRBV20-1 with TRBJ2-5; TRBD2 is a possible D gene (5 bases). The CDR3 is made up of 12 amino acids. The V gene's germline CDR1 is DFQATT and CDR2 SNEGSKA (reference sequence). Trimming removed 3 bases at V and 5 bases at J, with 10 bases between. In nucleotides, the CDR3 is TGCAGTGCTAGCCCCAAGCGGGAGACCCAGTACTTC. Translation gives CSASPKRETQYF.

The chain carries TRBV5-1 and TRBJ2-3; D uncertain. V lost 4 bases, J lost 1 base, and 13 bases lay in between. Germline CDR1 reads SGHRS; CDR2 reads YFSETQ. The CDR3 runs to 15 residues. CDR3 DNA: TGCGCCAGCAGCCCACCAGCATTGGGCACAGATACGCAGTATTTT. Its translation is CASSPPALGTDTQYF.

This chain connects TRBV4-1 to TRBJ2-1; 10 bases map to TRBD2. CDR1 is MGHRA and CDR2 is YSYEKL in the germline V gene. This CDR3 spans 15 amino acids. V trimming: 6 bases; J trimming: 6 bases; junction bases outside the gene matches: 8. In DNA, the CDR3 is TGCGCCAGCAGTTTTGGAAGCGGGAGGGCCAATGAGCAGTTCTTC. Translation: CASSFGSGRANEQFF.

This clonotype has just a few counts. The rearrangement uses TRBV28 and TRBJ2-1; no firm D call. Trimming cost V 9 bases and J 12 bases, with 21 bases left between them. The germline CDR1 and CDR2 sequences are MDHEN and SYDVKM. This CDR3 has 13 residues. CDR3 nucleotides: TGTGCCAGTAGTCTCCTTCTGGGTTTTGGGCAGTTCTTC. Translation gives CASSLLLGFGQFF. Based on the CDR3 plus reference TRBV28 and TRBJ2-1, the full variable domain is DVKVTQSSRYLVKRTGEKVFLECVQDMDHENMFWYRQDPGLGLRLIYFSYDVKMKEKGDIPEGYSVSREKKERFSLILESASTNQTSMYLCASSLLLGFGQFFGPGTRLTVL.

The V gene is TRBV6-6, the J gene TRBJ1-5; D is undetermined. This CDR3 is 13 amino acids long. V shed 0 bases and J shed 7 bases, with 7 bases lying between them. Germline lookup yields CDR1 MNHNY and CDR2 SVGAGI (reference sequence). CDR3 sequence reads: CASSYSGYQPQHF. In nucleotides, the CDR3 is TGTGCCAGCAGTTACTCTGGGTACCAGCCCCAGCATTTT.

V and J are TRBV10-3 and TRBJ2-7; TRBD1 matches at 8 bases. Germline V CDR1 and CDR2: ENHRY, SYGVKD. CDR3 size: 14 residues. V dropped 2 bases and J dropped 5; count of bases not matched to a gene: 5. The CDR3 reads CAISEDDRGDEQYF. The CDR3 DNA reads TGTGCCATCAGTGAGGACGACAGGGGTGACGAGCAGTACTTC.

Many counts were recorded for this clonotype. V is TRBV5-1 and J is TRBJ2-7; D not certain. V was pared by 1 base and J by 0 bases, with 8 bases between. Germline V gene sequence: CDR1 SGHRS, CDR2 YFSETQ. This CDR3 has 14 amino acids. CDR3 coding DNA: TGCGCCAGCAGCTTGAACGAGTACTCCTACGAGCAGTACTTC. Translated: CASSLNEYSYEQYF.

The V and J genes are TRBV4-1 and TRBJ1-6; TRBD1 aligns across 7 bases. The germline CDR1 and CDR2 sequences are MGHRA and YSYEKL. The CDR3 length is 16 residues. V lost 4 bases and J lost 5; bases outside the gene matches: 8. The CDR3: CASSRGVGTDNSPLHF. CDR3 sequence (DNA): TGCGCCAGCAGCCGGGGTGTCGGGACAGATAATTCACCCCTCCACTTT.

This chain connects TRBV14 to TRBJ2-7; D is tentatively TRBD1 or TRBD2 (5 bases each). The length of the CDR3 is 15 residues. Per germline, CDR1 SGHDN and CDR2 FVKESK. Trimming removed 3 bases at V and 3 bases at J, with 15 bases between. CDR3 in DNA: TGTGCCAGCAGCCAGCAGGGAGTTCTAATCTACGAGCAGTACTTC. Translation: CASSQQGVLIYEQYF. The variable domain in full, completed from reference TRBV14 and TRBJ2-7, reads EAGVTQFPSHSVIEKGQTVTLRCDPISGHDNLYWYRRVMGKEIKFLLHFVKESKQDESGMPNNRFLAERTGGTYSTLKVQPAELEDSGVYFCASSQQGVLIYEQYFGPGTRLTVT.

This clonotype was detected a few times. The chain couples TRBV9 to TRBJ2-7, with TRBD2 as a possible D gene (5 bases). Germline V gives CDR1 SGDLS, CDR2 YYNGEE. V shed 2 bases and J shed 5 bases, with 14 bases lying between them. The CDR3 totals 14 residues. This chain's CDR3 is CASSVTGNKDEQYF. The CDR3 DNA reads TGTGCCAGCAGCGTTACCGGGAATAAAGACGAGCAGTACTTC.

This clonotype came up a few times. CDR3 region: CASSRDSWMTDTQYF. Written as DNA, the CDR3 is TGTGCCAGCAGTCGGGACAGTTGGATGACAGATACGCAGTATTTT. The chain has TRBV7-9 and TRBJ2-3; 7 bases match TRBD1. V trimming: 6 bases; J trimming: 3 bases; junction bases outside the gene matches: 9. The CDR3 spans 15 residues. Germline V gene lookup returns CDR1 SEHNR and CDR2 FQNEAQ (reference sequence).

The V call is TRBV12-3 or TRBV12-4, the J call TRBJ2-5; D not certain. The J call is in doubt because the DNA end fits TRBJ2-7 better. This CDR3 contains 16 residues. The DNA for the CDR3 is TGTGCCAGCAGTTTAAACCCCCCGGAAGGGAACTACGAGCAGTACTTC. Its translation: CASSLNPPEGNYEQYF.

Of note for this clonotype: A much larger clone differs by one base, so this may be a read error. It is likely a read error, because the conserved phenylalanine at the end of the CDR3 is missing. J is TRBJ2-1 and V is TRBV5-1, with D maybe TRBD1 (6 bases). There are 13 residues in the CDR3. Trimming stripped 4 bases from V and 8 bases from J, with 13 bases between. Germline values: CDR1 SGHRS, CDR2 YFSETQ. In DNA form, the CDR3 reads TGCGCCAGCAGCGTGTACAGGGCAGATGAGCAGTTCTCC. This codes for CASSVYRADEQFS.

This clonotype was counted ten times or more. The chain combines TRBV4-2 with TRBJ2-3; 12 nucleotides match TRBD2. In germline, CDR1 is LGHNA, CDR2 YNFKEQ. This CDR3 region has 15 residues. Germline trimming cut 6 bases from V and 4 bases from J; bases unmatched to any gene: 5. The CDR3 DNA reads TGTGCCAGCAGACGACTAGCGGGAGATGCAGATACGCAGTATTTT. Its protein product is CASRRLAGDADTQYF.

Worth noting for this clonotype: The germline gene is not matched at one end of the junction; a read error may be the cause. The rearrangement joins TRBV5-6 to TRBJ2-4; no clear D. Matching the DNA end better, TRBJ2-7 makes the J call doubtful. Germline assignment: CDR1 SGHDT and CDR2 YYEEEE. The CDR3 runs to 14 residues. As DNA, the CDR3 is TGTGCCAGCAACTTGTATAGAGGCTCCTACGAGCAGTACTTC. Protein sequence: CASNLYRGSYEQYF.

The rearrangement links TRBV28 to TRBJ1-5; 9 bases are shared with TRBD1. The CDR3 extends over 19 amino acids. V trimming: 5 bases; J trimming: 4 bases; junction bases outside the gene matches: 18. CDR1 and CDR2 (germline): MDHEN, SYDVKM. DNA of the CDR3: TGTGCCAGCAGTCCACGGGACAGGGAAATCCTGTACCAAAATCAGCCCCAGCATTTT. Translated: CASSPRDREILYQNQPQHF.

The chain carries TRBV18 and TRBJ2-1, with TRBD2 identical over 8 bases. Unmatched junction bases numbered 16, after V lost 3 bases and J lost 3 bases. Germline V gene sequence: CDR1 KGHSH, CDR2 LQKENI. The CDR3 runs to 19 residues. CDR3 sequence: CASSPVSSALAGNYNEQFF. CDR3 in DNA: TGTGCCAGCTCACCTGTCTCCTCTGCCCTAGCGGGTAACTACAATGAGCAGTTCTTC.

This clonotype was picked up one time. The chain carries TRBV14 and TRBJ2-3, with 8 bases aligning to TRBD1. This CDR3 spans 16 amino acids. V trimming: 1 base; J trimming: 7 bases; junction bases outside the gene matches: 10. The germline gives CDR1 SGHDN, CDR2 FVKESK. This chain's CDR3 is CASSQGGTGLRNTQYF. CDR3 DNA: TGTGCCAGCAGCCAAGGTGGGACAGGACTTCGTAATACGCAGTATTTT.

This clonotype showed up just a few times. The gene calls are TRBV12-3 or TRBV12-4 and TRBJ2-5; 7 nucleotides align to TRBD2. The V gene end was trimmed by 6 bases and the J gene end by 7 bases; junction bases not matched to a gene: 8. The CDR3 is 13 amino acids. The CDR3: CASRIGREGTQYF. CDR3 DNA sequence: TGTGCCAGCAGGATCGGCAGGGAGGGGACCCAGTACTTC.

The chain employs TRBV5-5 and TRBJ2-5; D is perhaps TRBD2 (6 bases). Trimming took off 4 bases at V and 5 bases at J, with 15 bases between the two ends. Germline CDR1 SGHKS, CDR2 YYEKEE (reference sequence). This CDR3 comprises 14 residues. CDR3 sequence (DNA): TGTGCCAGCAGCAAAATAGGGGAGGTGGAGACCCAGTACTTC. This gives the protein CASSKIGEVETQYF.

The CDR3 loop is CASSVDRKETQYF. The CDR3 DNA reads TGTGCCAGCAGTGTGGACAGGAAAGAGACCCAGTACTTC. J is TRBJ2-5 and V is TRBV12-3 or TRBV12-4, with TRBD1 matching over 7 bases. V lost 5 bases and J lost 3; bases outside the gene matches: 3. This CDR3 is 13 amino acids long.

In its sample, this clonotype was seen many times. The J gene is TRBJ2-1, the V gene TRBV7-2, with D perhaps TRBD2 (5 bases). Trimming left V 2 bases short and J 2 bases short, with 16 bases between. This CDR3 spans 17 amino acids. Germline assignment: CDR1 SGHTA and CDR2 FQGNSA. CDR3 residues: CASSLSPRGSAYNEQFF. DNA of the CDR3: TGTGCCAGCAGCTTATCCCCTCGAGGTAGCGCCTACAATGAGCAGTTCTTC.

Many counts were recorded for this clonotype. This rearrangement joins TRBV20-1 to TRBJ2-5; 10 bases are a match to TRBD2. This CDR3 has 16 residues. CDR1 DFQATT and CDR2 SNEGSKA come from the germline V gene (reference sequence). Unmatched junction bases numbered 8, after V lost 0 bases and J lost 4 bases. The CDR3 protein is CSARDLKAGGGETQYF. The CDR3 DNA follows: TGCAGTGCTAGAGATCTCAAAGCGGGAGGGGGAGAGACCCAGTACTTC.

As regards this clonotype: This may arise from a read error, as a much more abundant clone is one base away. This sequence joins TRBV7-9 and TRBJ2-5; no clear D. The length of the CDR3 is 11 residues. The germline V gene has CDR1 SEHNR and CDR2 FQNEAQ (reference sequence). CDR3 amino acids: CAGSPFQTQYF. In DNA form, the CDR3 reads TGTGCCGGCAGCCCCTTCCAGACCCAGTACTTC.

In the case of this clonotype: The junction departs from germline at one end; a sequencing error may be responsible. The rearrangement joins TRBV6-5 to TRBJ2-7; 8 nucleotides line up with TRBD2. CDR1 is MNHEY and CDR2 is SVGAGI in the germline V gene. This CDR3 has 15 residues. CDR3 protein: CVSSYSSGSSYEQYF. The CDR3 coding sequence is TGTGTCAGCAGTTACTCGAGCGGGAGCTCCTACGAGCAGTACTTC.

The CDR3 coding sequence is TGTGCCAGCGGTTCCTCCGCGGGACAGGTCTATGGCTACACCTTC. Translated, it gives CASGSSAGQVYGYTF. The chain recombines TRBV27 with TRBJ1-2; the match to TRBD1 covers 8 bases. The CDR3 has 15 residues. CDR1 is MNHEY, CDR2 SMNVEV, per germline (reference sequence). V lost 8 bases to trimming and J lost 4 bases; unmatched junction nucleotides: 12.

This clonotype showed up just a few times. The chain recombines TRBV20-1 with TRBJ2-1; TRBD2 matches at 11 bases. Germline assignment: CDR1 DFQATT and CDR2 SNEGSKA (reference sequence). Trimming removed 0 bases from V and 5 bases from J; junction bases left unmatched: 12. The CDR3 loop spans 18 amino acids. This chain's CDR3 is CSARDLRLAGREHNEQFF. CDR3 bases: TGCAGTGCTAGAGATTTAAGACTAGCGGGGAGGGAGCACAATGAGCAGTTCTTC.

This sequence joins TRBV7-9 and TRBJ2-1; 7 bases agree with TRBD1. The CDR3 totals 14 residues. Germline V gene data show CDR1 as SEHNR and CDR2 as FQNEAQ (reference sequence). V trimming: 5 bases; J trimming: 7 bases; junction bases outside the gene matches: 8. CDR3 bases: TGTGCCAGCAGCACAGGGACAGTGCGGAATGAGCAGTTCTTC. Its translation is CASSTGTVRNEQFF. The variable domain in full, completed from reference TRBV7-9 and TRBJ2-1, reads DTGVSQNPRHKITKRGQNVTFRCDPISEHNRLYWYRQTLGQGPEFLTYFQNEAQLEKSRLLSDRFSAERPKGSFSTLEIQRTEQGDSAMYLCASSTGTVRNEQFFGPGTRLTVL.